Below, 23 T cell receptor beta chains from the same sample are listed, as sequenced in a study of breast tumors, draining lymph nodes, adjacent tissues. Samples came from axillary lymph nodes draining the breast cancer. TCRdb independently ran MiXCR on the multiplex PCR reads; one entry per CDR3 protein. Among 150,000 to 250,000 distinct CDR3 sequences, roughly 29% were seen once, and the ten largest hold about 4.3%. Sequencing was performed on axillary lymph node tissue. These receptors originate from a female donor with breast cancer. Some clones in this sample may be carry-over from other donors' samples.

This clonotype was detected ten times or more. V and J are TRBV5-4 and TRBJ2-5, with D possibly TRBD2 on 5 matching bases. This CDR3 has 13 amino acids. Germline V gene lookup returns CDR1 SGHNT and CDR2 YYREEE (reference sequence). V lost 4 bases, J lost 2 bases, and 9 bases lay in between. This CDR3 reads CASSPEEQETQYF. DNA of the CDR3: TGTGCCAGCAGCCCGGAGGAGCAAGAGACCCAGTACTTC.

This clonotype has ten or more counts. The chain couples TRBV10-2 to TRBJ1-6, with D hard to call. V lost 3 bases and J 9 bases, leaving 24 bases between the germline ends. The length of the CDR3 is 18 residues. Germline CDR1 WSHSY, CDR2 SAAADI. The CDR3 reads CASSEVVGGPLGSSPLHF. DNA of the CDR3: TGCGCCAGCAGTGAAGTGGTCGGAGGACCCCTCGGGAGTTCACCCCTCCACTTT.

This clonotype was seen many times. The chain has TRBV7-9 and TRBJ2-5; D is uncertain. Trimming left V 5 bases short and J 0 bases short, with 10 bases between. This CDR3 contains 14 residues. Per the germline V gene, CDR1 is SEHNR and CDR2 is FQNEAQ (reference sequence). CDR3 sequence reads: CASSHAGNQETQYF. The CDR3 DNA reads TGTGCCAGCAGCCATGCAGGAAACCAAGAGACCCAGTACTTC.

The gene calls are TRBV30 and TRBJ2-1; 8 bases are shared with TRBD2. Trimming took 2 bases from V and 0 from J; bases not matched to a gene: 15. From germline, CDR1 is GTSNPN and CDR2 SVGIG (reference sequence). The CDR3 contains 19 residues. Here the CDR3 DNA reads TGTGCCTGGAGTAGTGGTCCGCTGGGGACTAGATTCTCCTACAATGAGCAGTTCTTC. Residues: CAWSSGPLGTRFSYNEQFF. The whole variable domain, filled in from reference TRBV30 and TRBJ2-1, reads SQTIHQWPATLVQPVGSPLSLECTVEGTSNPNLYWYRQAAGRGLQLLFYSVGIGQISSEVPQNLSASRPQDRQFILSSKKLLLSDSGFYLCAWSSGPLGTRFSYNEQFFGPGTRLTVL.

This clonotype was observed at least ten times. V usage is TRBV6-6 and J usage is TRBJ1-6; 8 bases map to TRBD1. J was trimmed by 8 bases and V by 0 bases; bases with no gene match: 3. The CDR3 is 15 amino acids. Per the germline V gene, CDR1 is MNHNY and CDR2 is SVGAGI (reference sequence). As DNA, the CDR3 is TGTGCCAGCAGTTACTCCGGGACAGGAGATTCACCCCTCCACTTT. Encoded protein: CASSYSGTGDSPLHF.

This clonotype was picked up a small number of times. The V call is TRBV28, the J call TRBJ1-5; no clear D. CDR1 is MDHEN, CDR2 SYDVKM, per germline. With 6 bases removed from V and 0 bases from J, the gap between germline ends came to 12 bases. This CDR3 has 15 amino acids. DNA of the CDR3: TGTGCCAGCAGCCCGACGTCCCCTAGCAATCAGCCCCAGCATTTT. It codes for CASSPTSPSNQPQHF. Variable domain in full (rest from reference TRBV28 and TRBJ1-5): DVKVTQSSRYLVKRTGEKVFLECVQDMDHENMFWYRQDPGLGLRLIYFSYDVKMKEKGDIPEGYSVSREKKERFSLILESASTNQTSMYLCASSPTSPSNQPQHFGDGTRLSIL.

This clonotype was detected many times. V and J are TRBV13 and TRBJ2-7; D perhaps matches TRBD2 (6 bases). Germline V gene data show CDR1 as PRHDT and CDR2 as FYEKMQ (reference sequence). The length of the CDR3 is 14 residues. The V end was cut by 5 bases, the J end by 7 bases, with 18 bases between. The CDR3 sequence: CASSHRSLAREQYF. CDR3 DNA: TGTGCCAGCAGCCATCGGAGTCTAGCGCGTGAGCAGTACTTC.

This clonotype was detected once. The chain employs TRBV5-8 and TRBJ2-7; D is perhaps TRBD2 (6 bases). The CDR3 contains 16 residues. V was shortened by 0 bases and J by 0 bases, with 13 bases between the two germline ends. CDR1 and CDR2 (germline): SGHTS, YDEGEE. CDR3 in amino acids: CASSLGSAGSSYEQYF. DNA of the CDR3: TGTGCCAGCAGCTTGGGGTCAGCGGGCAGCTCCTACGAGCAGTACTTC.

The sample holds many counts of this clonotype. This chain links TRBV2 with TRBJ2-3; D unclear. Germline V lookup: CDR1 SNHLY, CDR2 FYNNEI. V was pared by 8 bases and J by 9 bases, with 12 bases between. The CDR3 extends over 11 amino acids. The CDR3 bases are TGTGCCAGCGGTTTAAAAGGGACGCAGTATTTT. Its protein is CASGLKGTQYF.

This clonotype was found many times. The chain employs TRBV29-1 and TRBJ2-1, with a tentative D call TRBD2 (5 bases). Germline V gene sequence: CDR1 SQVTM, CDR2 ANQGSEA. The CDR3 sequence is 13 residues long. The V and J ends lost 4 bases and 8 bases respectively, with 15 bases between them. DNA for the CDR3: TGCAGCGTTGGCGGTGCTACGAGGGATGAGCAGTTCTTC. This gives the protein CSVGGATRDEQFF.

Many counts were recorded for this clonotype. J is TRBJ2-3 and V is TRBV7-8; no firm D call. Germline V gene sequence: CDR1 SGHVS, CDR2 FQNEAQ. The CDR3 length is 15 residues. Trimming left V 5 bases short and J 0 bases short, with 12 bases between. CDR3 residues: CASSISDFSTDTQYF. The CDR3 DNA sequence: TGTGCCAGCAGCATCTCCGATTTCAGCACAGATACGCAGTATTTT.

The CDR3 coding sequence is TGTGCCAGCAGCCCACCTGGACAGGGGGGTCAAGAGACCCAGTACTTC. As protein: CASSPPGQGGQETQYF. The rearrangement uses TRBV13 and TRBJ2-5; 10 bases fit TRBD1. Trimming cost V 5 bases and J 2 bases; bases outside gene matches: 8. The CDR3 is 16 residues long. Germline CDR1 is PRHDT and CDR2 is FYEKMQ (reference sequence). Full variable domain (missing parts from reference TRBV13 and TRBJ2-5): AAGVIQSPRHLIKEKRETATLKCYPIPRHDTVYWYQQGPGQDPQFLISFYEKMQSDKGSIPDRFSAQQFSDYHSELNMSSLELGDSALYFCASSPPGQGGQETQYFGPGTRLLVL.

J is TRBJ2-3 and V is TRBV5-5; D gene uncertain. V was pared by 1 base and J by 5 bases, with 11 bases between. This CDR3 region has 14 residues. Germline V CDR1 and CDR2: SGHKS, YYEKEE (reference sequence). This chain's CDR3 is CASSLLGSVDTQYF. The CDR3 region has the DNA TGTGCCAGCAGCTTGCTGGGGTCGGTAGATACGCAGTATTTT.

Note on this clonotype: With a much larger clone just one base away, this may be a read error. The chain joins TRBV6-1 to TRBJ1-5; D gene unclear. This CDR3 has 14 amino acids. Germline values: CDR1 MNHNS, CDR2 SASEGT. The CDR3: CASGEGLDRQAQHF. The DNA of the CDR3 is TGTGCCAGCGGTGAAGGGCTGGACCGGCAGGCCCAGCATTTT.

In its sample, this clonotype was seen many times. The DNA of the CDR3 is TGTGCCAGCAGGGATACAGGTTTTTCGTCCTACAATGAGCAGTTCTTC. Protein product: CASRDTGFSSYNEQFF. The V and J genes are TRBV6-1 and TRBJ2-1, with a tentative D call TRBD1 (5 bases). CDR3 length: 16 amino acids. The germline gives CDR1 MNHNS, CDR2 SASEGT. V was trimmed by 6 bases and J by 1 base, leaving 16 bases between them.

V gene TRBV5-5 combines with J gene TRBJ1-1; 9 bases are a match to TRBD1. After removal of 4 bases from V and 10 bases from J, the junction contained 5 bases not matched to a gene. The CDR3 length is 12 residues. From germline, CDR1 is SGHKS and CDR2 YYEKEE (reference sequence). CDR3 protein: CASSETGGSAFF. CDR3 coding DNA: TGTGCCAGCAGCGAAACAGGGGGCTCAGCTTTCTTT.

CDR3 residues: CASSLPGQGIYGYTF. CDR3 coding DNA: TGTGCCAGCTCACTCCCGGGACAGGGCATCTATGGCTACACCTTC. The chain carries TRBV18 and TRBJ1-2; 9 positions match TRBD1. The germline CDR1 and CDR2 sequences are KGHSH and LQKENI. Trimming removed 4 bases from V and 4 bases from J; junction bases left unmatched: 7. The CDR3 has 15 residues. The entire variable domain, with the rest obtained from reference TRBV18 and TRBJ1-2, is as follows: NAGVMQNPRHLVRRRGQEARLRCSPMKGHSHVYWYRQLPEEGLKFMVYLQKENIIDESGMPKERFSAEFPKEGPSILRIQQVVRGDSAAYFCASSLPGQGIYGYTFGSGTRLTVV.

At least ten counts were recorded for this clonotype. For the CDR3, the DNA is TGTGCCTGGATGAAGGAAGGGGGACGGAATCAGCCCCAGCATTTT. Its protein product is CAWMKEGGRNQPQHF. The chain recombines TRBV30 with TRBJ1-5; weak D call: TRBD1 (6 bases). Deletions cut 4 bases from V and 4 bases from J, with 17 bases between. This CDR3 is 15 amino acids long. Germline CDR1 GTSNPN, CDR2 SVGIG (reference sequence).

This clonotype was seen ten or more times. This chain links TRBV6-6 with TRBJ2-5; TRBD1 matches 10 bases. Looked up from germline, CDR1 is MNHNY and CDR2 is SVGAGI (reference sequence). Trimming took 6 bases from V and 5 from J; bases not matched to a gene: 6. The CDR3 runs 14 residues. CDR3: CASSQGQGTETQYF. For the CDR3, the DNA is TGTGCCAGCAGCCAGGGACAGGGGACCGAGACCCAGTACTTC.

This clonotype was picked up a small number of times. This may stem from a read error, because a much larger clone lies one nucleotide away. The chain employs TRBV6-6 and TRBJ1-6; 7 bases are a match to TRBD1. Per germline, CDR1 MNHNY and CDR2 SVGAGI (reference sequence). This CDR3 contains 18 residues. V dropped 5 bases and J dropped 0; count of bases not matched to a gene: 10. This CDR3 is CASSHRTGASSYNSPLHF. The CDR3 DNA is TGTGCCAGCAGTCACCGAACAGGGGCGAGCTCCTATAATTCACCCCTCCACTTT.

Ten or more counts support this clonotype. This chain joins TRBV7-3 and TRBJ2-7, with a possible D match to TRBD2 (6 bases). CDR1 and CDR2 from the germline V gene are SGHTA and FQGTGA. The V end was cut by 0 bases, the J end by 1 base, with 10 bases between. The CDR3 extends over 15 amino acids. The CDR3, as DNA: TGTGCCAGCAGCTTAACTTCCGGGGGTTCCTACGAGCAGTACTTC. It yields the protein CASSLTSGGSYEQYF.

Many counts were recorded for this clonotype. The DNA of the CDR3 is TGTGCCACCAGCAGAGAAGGAGGGGGAGGTGAAAAACTGTTTTTT. Its translation is CATSREGGGGEKLFF. The rearrangement uses TRBV15 and TRBJ1-4; TRBD1 is a possible D gene (6 bases). Germline loops: CDR1 LNHNV, CDR2 YYDKDF (reference sequence). The CDR3 has 15 residues. The V gene lost 0 bases and the J gene lost 7 bases, with 12 bases spanning the gap.

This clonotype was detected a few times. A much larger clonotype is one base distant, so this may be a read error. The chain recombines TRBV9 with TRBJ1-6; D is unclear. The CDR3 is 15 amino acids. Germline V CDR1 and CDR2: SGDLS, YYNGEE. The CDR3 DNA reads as TGTGCCAGCAGCCCGACCGGCCCTACCAATTCACCCCCCCACTTT. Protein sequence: CASSPTGPTNSPPHF.